Below, 26 T cell receptor beta chains from the same sample are listed, as sequenced in a study of neurological immune-mediated disorders. Each CDR3 protein is one row after TCRdb ran MiXCR on the 5' RACE reads. Among approximately 48,000 distinct CDR3 sequences listed, over 9.5% were seen once. Time point described: longitudinal time-point 3. Specimen: PBMCs. These receptors all come from a male donor with HTLV-1-associated myelopathy (HAM/TSP).

The chain joins TRBV20-1 to TRBJ1-1; no reliable D call. Germline V CDR1 and CDR2: DFQATT, SNEGSKA (reference sequence). Trimming cost V 2 bases and J 3 bases, with 7 bases left between them. The CDR3 spans 12 residues. This CDR3 is CSARLFHTEAFF. DNA of the CDR3: TGCAGTGCTAGACTTTTCCACACTGAAGCTTTCTTT.

A note on this clonotype: This may arise from a read error, as a much more abundant clone is one base away. The chain couples TRBV27 to TRBJ1-4; 7 nucleotides match TRBD1. The germline CDR1 and CDR2 sequences are MNHEY and SMNVEV (reference sequence). Trimming took 7 bases from V and 7 from J; bases not matched to a gene: 9. CDR3 length equals 14 residues. CDR3 protein: CASTSHRGSEKLFF. CDR3 bases: TGTGCCAGCACTTCGCACAGGGGAAGTGAAAAACTGTTTTTT.

This clonotype was picked up many times. The J gene is TRBJ2-3, the V gene TRBV5-1; 11 nucleotides match TRBD2. Germline V gene sequence: CDR1 SGHRS, CDR2 YFSETQ. The CDR3 covers 16 residues. V was pared by 0 bases and J by 1 base, with 1 base of the junction left unmatched. The CDR3 protein is CASSLETSGGTDTQYF. The CDR3 region has the DNA TGCGCCAGCAGCTTGGAGACTAGCGGGGGCACAGATACGCAGTATTTT.

There are many counts of this clonotype. The CDR3 spells CASSPWEGPSGANVLTF. Here the CDR3 DNA reads TGCGCCAGCAGCCCCTGGGAGGGACCCTCTGGGGCCAACGTCCTGACTTTC. The chain employs TRBV5-1 and TRBJ2-6, with 7 bases identical to TRBD2. CDR1 is SGHRS and CDR2 is YFSETQ in the germline V gene. Trimming removed 4 bases from V and 0 bases from J; junction bases left unmatched: 7. The CDR3 extends over 17 amino acids.

Many counts were recorded for this clonotype. This chain connects TRBV7-2 to TRBJ2-2, with 9 positions matching TRBD2. Germline CDR1 SGHTA, CDR2 FQGNSA. The ends lost 4 bases at V and 1 base at J; junction bases unmatched: 7. The CDR3 has 17 residues. Written as DNA, the CDR3 is TGTGCCAGCAGCTCTCACCGACTAGCGGAGAACACCGGGGAGCTGTTTTTT. Protein sequence: CASSSHRLAENTGELFF.

This clonotype was detected many times. The rearrangement joins TRBV7-2 to TRBJ2-3; 9 bases align to TRBD1. After removal of 2 bases from V and 13 bases from J, the junction contained 7 bases not matched to a gene. The germline V gene has CDR1 SGHTA and CDR2 FQGNSA. The CDR3 extends over 13 amino acids. The CDR3 DNA sequence: TGTGCCAGCAGCTTATTAGGACAGGGGAGTGAGTATTTT. Translation gives CASSLLGQGSEYF.

This clonotype was detected ten times or more. The V gene is TRBV3-1, the J gene TRBJ1-6; 7 nucleotides line up with TRBD1. The CDR3 runs to 16 residues. Germline CDR1 reads LGHDT; CDR2 reads YNNKEL (reference sequence). J lost 6 bases, V lost 4 bases, and 9 bases had no gene match. The CDR3 nucleotides read TGTGCCAGCAGCCCAAGGGACAGTACGTTTAATTCACCCCTCCACTTT. Amino acid sequence: CASSPRDSTFNSPLHF.

There are many counts of this clonotype. The rearrangement joins TRBV10-3 to TRBJ2-2; 7 nucleotides match TRBD1. Germline V gives CDR1 ENHRY, CDR2 SYGVKD. The CDR3 has 15 residues. V gave up 4 bases and J gave up 6 bases; unmatched junction bases: 8. Written as DNA, the CDR3 is TGTGCCATCAGTGGGGACAGTAACACGGCCGGGGAGCTGTTTTTT. It yields the protein CAISGDSNTAGELFF.

This clonotype was seen at least ten times. The gene calls are TRBV4-3 and TRBJ2-2; TRBD2 aligns across 9 bases. The CDR3 runs 17 residues. With V trimmed by 0 bases and J by 6 bases, 8 bases remained unmatched. Germline V gene lookup returns CDR1 LGHNA and CDR2 YSLEER. As DNA, the CDR3 is TGCGCCAGCAGCCAAGATCTTGGCGGGGGGGCGTCCGGGGAGCTGTTTTTT. Translation: CASSQDLGGGASGELFF.

On this clonotype: The junction departs from germline at one end; a sequencing error may be responsible. This rearrangement joins TRBV5-1 to TRBJ2-7, with a tentative D call TRBD1 (7 bases). CDR1 and CDR2 (germline): SGHRS, YFSETQ. The CDR3 has 15 amino acids. The CDR3 DNA sequence: TGCGCCAGCAGCCCCAGACAGGGAGGAGGCTACGAGCACTACTTC. Translated, it gives CASSPRQGGGYEHYF.

V gene TRBV7-3 combines with J gene TRBJ1-1; no definite D call. Germline assignment: CDR1 SGHTA and CDR2 FQGTGA. This CDR3 region has 15 residues. The V and J ends lost 3 bases and 5 bases respectively, with 16 bases between them. The CDR3 region is CASSFPSGRGTEAFF. The CDR3 nucleotides are TGTGCCAGCAGCTTCCCTTCTGGACGAGGGACTGAAGCTTTCTTT.

This clonotype appeared many times. V gene TRBV6-5 combines with J gene TRBJ1-1; D gene uncertain. Looked up from germline, CDR1 is MNHEY and CDR2 is SVGAGI. This CDR3 contains 16 residues. V was shortened by 0 bases and J by 1 base, with 12 bases between the two germline ends. This CDR3 reads CASSYSPRWGNTEAFF. CDR3 coding DNA: TGTGCCAGCAGTTACTCCCCTCGCTGGGGGAACACTGAAGCTTTCTTT.

This clonotype was detected many times. The chain joins TRBV10-3 to TRBJ1-1; no clear D. CDR1 is ENHRY and CDR2 is SYGVKD in the germline V gene. This CDR3 has 13 residues. V was trimmed by 7 bases and J by 4 bases, leaving 13 bases between them. CDR3 in amino acids: CAITNGGGTEAFF. In DNA, the CDR3 is TGTGCCATCACGAACGGCGGAGGCACTGAAGCTTTCTTT.

As regards this clonotype: The junction does not match germline at one end; this may be a read error. The chain carries TRBV5-5 and TRBJ2-5; 8 nucleotides agree with TRBD2. Germline CDR1 and CDR2: SGHKS and YYEKEE (reference sequence). The CDR3 is made up of 14 amino acids. The CDR3 DNA reads TGTGCCAGCAGCCCTAGCGGGTCCCGGGAGACCCAGAACTTC. As protein: CASSPSGSRETQNF.

This clonotype was observed many times. The chain uses TRBV3-1 and TRBJ2-3; D possibly matches TRBD1 or TRBD2 (5 bases each). This CDR3 comprises 16 residues. V lost 3 bases, J lost 4 bases, and 17 bases lay in between. Germline V gene lookup returns CDR1 LGHDT and CDR2 YNNKEL (reference sequence). The CDR3 protein is CASSQRGFLAADTQYF. As DNA, the CDR3 is TGTGCCAGCAGCCAGAGGGGCTTTCTAGCTGCAGATACGCAGTATTTT.

This clonotype has ten or more counts. The chain links TRBV5-1 to TRBJ2-3, with unresolved D. V lost 4 bases, J lost 0 bases, and 9 bases lay in between. CDR3 length: 14 amino acids. Per the germline V gene, CDR1 is SGHRS and CDR2 is YFSETQ. The DNA of the CDR3 is TGCGCCAGCAGCCAAGTTGGGAGCACAGATACGCAGTATTTT. It encodes CASSQVGSTDTQYF.

This clonotype was detected many times. The chain is built from TRBV12-3 or TRBV12-4 and TRBJ2-7; D call uncertain. The V and J ends lost 2 bases and 0 bases respectively, with 5 bases between them. The CDR3 loop spans 13 amino acids. CDR3 loop: CASSLQDSYEQYF. CDR3 sequence (DNA): TGTGCCAGCAGTTTACAGGACTCCTACGAGCAGTACTTC.

To note about this clonotype: The junction differs from germline at one of its ends, possibly a read error. This rearrangement joins TRBV15 to TRBJ2-1, with D perhaps given as TRBD1 or TRBD2 (5 bases each). The CDR3 is 15 amino acids. From germline, CDR1 is LNHNV and CDR2 YYDKDF (reference sequence). In nucleotides, the CDR3 is TGTGCCACCAGATACACAGTGGGGGTTTACAATGAGCAGCTCTTC. It encodes CATRYTVGVYNEQLF.

In its sample, this clonotype was seen many times. This rearrangement joins TRBV5-1 to TRBJ2-2, with D unclear. CDR3 length equals 13 residues. Germline-derived CDR1 and CDR2 are SGHRS and YFSETQ. Trimming stripped 0 bases from V and 5 bases from J, with 5 bases between. CDR3 protein: CASSLAGTGELFF. The CDR3 DNA sequence: TGCGCCAGCAGCTTGGCCGGGACCGGGGAGCTGTTTTTT.

This clonotype was counted between two and nine times. CDR3 sequence: CASSLDSNEQFF. DNA for the CDR3: TGCGCCAGCAGCTTGGACTCTAATGAGCAGTTCTTC. This chain uses TRBV5-1 with TRBJ2-1; D gene unclear. Germline CDR1 SGHRS, CDR2 YFSETQ. Between the trimmed V and J ends, which lost 0 bases and 7 bases, there was a span of 5 bases. CDR3 length equals 12 residues.

There are many counts of this clonotype. The chain has TRBV5-5 and TRBJ2-7; D unclear. Germline CDR1 and CDR2: SGHKS and YYEKEE (reference sequence). Between the trimmed V and J ends, which lost 4 bases and 9 bases, there was a span of 17 bases. The CDR3 is 13 residues long. The CDR3 bases are TGTGCCAGCAGCCCGTCCCGGTCGGAACGGCAGTACTTC. Encoded protein: CASSPSRSERQYF.

This clonotype was observed a few times. The chain has TRBV7-9 and TRBJ2-7, with D tentatively TRBD2 (5 bases). In germline, CDR1 is SEHNR, CDR2 FQNEAQ (reference sequence). Trimming removed 3 bases at V and 3 bases at J, with 9 bases between. The CDR3 consists of 13 residues. In DNA form, the CDR3 reads TGTGCCAGCAGCTTTTCCGGGGACTACGAGCAGTACTTC. This gives the protein CASSFSGDYEQYF. Complete variable domain (other parts from reference TRBV7-9 and TRBJ2-7): DTGVSQNPRHKITKRGQNVTFRCDPISEHNRLYWYRQTLGQGPEFLTYFQNEAQLEKSRLLSDRFSAERPKGSFSTLEIQRTEQGDSAMYLCASSFSGDYEQYFGPGTRLTVT.

This rearrangement joins TRBV6-5 to TRBJ2-7, with D tentatively TRBD2 (6 bases). The CDR3 is 13 amino acids. The V end lost 2 bases, the J end lost 6 bases, and 11 bases lay between the germline ends. Germline CDR1 and CDR2: MNHEY and SVGAGI. The CDR3 bases are TGTGCCAGCAGTTACGAGGAGGGCTCCGAGCAGTACTTC. It encodes CASSYEEGSEQYF.

Ten or more counts support this clonotype. The V and J genes are TRBV7-6 and TRBJ2-7; D might be TRBD2 (5 bases). Trimming pared 4 bases from V and 1 base from J, leaving 14 bases between. In germline, CDR1 is SGHVS, CDR2 FNYEAQ. The CDR3 spans 15 residues. The CDR3 bases are TGTGCCAGCAGCTCCCCCACGACGGGGTCCTACGAGCAGTACTTC. Encoded protein: CASSSPTTGSYEQYF.

This clonotype was picked up a small number of times. The chain joins TRBV7-2 to TRBJ2-2, with a weak D call TRBD1 (6 bases). This CDR3 is 13 amino acids long. Germline CDR1 reads SGHTA; CDR2 reads FQGNSA. The V end lost 4 bases, the J end lost 5 bases, and 8 bases lay between the germline ends. CDR3: CASSSTGTGELFF. The CDR3 DNA reads as TGTGCCAGCAGCTCCACAGGGACCGGGGAGCTGTTTTTT.

This clonotype was observed at least ten times. This chain uses TRBV7-2 with TRBJ2-1; 8 bases line up with TRBD2. With 1 base clipped from V and 7 bases from J, the junction kept 12 bases outside the gene matches. The V gene's germline CDR1 is SGHTA and CDR2 FQGNSA. The CDR3 covers 17 residues. Written as DNA, the CDR3 is TGTGCCAGCAGCTTAGTTTTTTTCGGGGGGGGATTAAATGAGCAGTTCTTC. It specifies CASSLVFFGGGLNEQFF.